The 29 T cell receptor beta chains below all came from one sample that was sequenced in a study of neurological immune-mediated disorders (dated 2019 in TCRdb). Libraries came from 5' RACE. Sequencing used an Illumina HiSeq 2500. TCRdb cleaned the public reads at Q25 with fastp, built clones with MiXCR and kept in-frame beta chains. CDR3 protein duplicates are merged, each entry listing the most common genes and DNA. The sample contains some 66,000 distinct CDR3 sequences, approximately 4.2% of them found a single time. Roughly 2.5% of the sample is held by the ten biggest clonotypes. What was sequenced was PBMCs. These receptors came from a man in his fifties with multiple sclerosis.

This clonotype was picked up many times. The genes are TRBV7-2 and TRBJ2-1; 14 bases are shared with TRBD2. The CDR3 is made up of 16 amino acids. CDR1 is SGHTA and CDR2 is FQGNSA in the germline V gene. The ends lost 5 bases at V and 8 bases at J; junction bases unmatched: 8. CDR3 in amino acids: CASSPGLAGVWDEQFF. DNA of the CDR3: TGTGCCAGCAGCCCGGGACTAGCGGGGGTATGGGATGAGCAGTTCTTC.

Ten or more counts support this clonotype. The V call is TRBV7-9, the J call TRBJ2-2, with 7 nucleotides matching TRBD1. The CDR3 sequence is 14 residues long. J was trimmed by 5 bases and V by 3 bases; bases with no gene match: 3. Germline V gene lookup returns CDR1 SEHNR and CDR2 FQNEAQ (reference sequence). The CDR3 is CASSFPGGTGELFF. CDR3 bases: TGTGCCAGCAGCTTCCCAGGGGGTACCGGGGAGCTGTTTTTT.

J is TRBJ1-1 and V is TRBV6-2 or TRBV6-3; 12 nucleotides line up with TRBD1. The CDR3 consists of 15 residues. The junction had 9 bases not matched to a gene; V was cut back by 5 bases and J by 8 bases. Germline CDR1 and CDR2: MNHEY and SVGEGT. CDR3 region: CASSDTGTGGEEAFF. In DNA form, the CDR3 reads TGTGCCAGCAGTGATACCGGGACAGGGGGCGAGGAAGCTTTCTTT.

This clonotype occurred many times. DNA for the CDR3: TGTGCCAGCAGCCGCTACAACACAGATACGCAGTATTTT. This translates into CASSRYNTDTQYF. The chain has TRBV5-6 and TRBJ2-3; no clear D. Germline loops: CDR1 SGHDT, CDR2 YYEEEE. This CDR3 comprises 13 residues. Between the trimmed V and J ends, which lost 4 bases and 2 bases, there was a span of 8 bases.

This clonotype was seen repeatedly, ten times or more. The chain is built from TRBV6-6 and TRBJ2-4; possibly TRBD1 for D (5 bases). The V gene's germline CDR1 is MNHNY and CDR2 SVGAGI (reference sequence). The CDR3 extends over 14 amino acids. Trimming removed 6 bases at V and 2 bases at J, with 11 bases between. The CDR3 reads CASREDNTKNIQYF. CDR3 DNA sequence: TGTGCCAGCAGAGAGGACAATACCAAAAACATTCAGTACTTC.

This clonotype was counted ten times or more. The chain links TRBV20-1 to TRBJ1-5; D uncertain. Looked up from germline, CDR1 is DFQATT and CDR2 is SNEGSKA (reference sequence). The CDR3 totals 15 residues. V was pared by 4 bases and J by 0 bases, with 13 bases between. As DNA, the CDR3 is TGCAGTGCTACCGAGGGAACATATAGCAATCAGCCCCAGCATTTT. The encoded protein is CSATEGTYSNQPQHF.

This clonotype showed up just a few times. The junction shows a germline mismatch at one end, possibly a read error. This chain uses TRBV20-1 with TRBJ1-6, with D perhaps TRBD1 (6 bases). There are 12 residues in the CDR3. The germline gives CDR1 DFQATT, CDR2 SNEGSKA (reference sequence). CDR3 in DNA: TGCAGTGCAGGGGGTTCTAATTCACCCCTCAACTTT. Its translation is CSAGGSNSPLNF.

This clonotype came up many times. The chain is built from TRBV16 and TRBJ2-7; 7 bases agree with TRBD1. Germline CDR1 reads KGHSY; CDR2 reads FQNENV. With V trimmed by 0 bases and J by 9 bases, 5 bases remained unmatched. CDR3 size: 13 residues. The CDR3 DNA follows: TGTGCCAGCAGCCAATCCCAAGGGGGCTTGCAGTACGTC. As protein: CASSQSQGGLQYV.

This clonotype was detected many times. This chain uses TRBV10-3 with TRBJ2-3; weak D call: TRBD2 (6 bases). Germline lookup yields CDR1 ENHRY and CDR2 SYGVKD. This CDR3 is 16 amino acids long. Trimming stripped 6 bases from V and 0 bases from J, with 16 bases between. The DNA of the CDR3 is TGTGCCATCAGGAAAGGCCGGGACTTAAGCACAGATACGCAGTATTTT. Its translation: CAIRKGRDLSTDTQYF.

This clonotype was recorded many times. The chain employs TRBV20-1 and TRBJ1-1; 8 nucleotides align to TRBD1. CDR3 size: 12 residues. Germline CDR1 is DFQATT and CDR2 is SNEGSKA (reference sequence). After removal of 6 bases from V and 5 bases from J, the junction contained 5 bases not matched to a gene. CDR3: CSADREGTEAFF. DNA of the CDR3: TGCAGTGCGGACAGGGAGGGGACTGAAGCTTTCTTT.

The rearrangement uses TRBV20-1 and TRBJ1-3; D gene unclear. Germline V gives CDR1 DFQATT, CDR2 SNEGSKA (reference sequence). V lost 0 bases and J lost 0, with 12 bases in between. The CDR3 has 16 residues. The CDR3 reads CSARDRTWSSGNTIYF. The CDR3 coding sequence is TGCAGTGCTAGAGATCGGACCTGGAGCTCTGGAAACACCATATATTTT.

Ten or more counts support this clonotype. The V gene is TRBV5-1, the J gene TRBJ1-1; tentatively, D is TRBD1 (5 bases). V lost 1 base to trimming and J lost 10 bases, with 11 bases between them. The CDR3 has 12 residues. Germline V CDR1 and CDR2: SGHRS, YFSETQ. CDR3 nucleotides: TGCGCCAGCAGCTTGAGAGGGGTTCTAGCTTTCTTT. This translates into CASSLRGVLAFF.

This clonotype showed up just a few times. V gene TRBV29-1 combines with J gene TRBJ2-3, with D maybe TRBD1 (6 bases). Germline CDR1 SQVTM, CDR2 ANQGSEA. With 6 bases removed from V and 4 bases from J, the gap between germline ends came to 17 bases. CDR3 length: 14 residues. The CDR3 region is CSVAASGEADTQYF. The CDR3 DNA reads TGCAGCGTCGCAGCTTCAGGGGAAGCAGATACGCAGTATTTT.

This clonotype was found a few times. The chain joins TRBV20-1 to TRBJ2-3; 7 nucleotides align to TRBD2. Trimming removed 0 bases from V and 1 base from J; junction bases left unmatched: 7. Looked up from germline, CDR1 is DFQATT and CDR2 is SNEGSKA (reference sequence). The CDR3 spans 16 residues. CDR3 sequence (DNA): TGCAGTGCTAGAGATCCCGGAGCGGGACGCACAGATACGCAGTATTTT. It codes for CSARDPGAGRTDTQYF.

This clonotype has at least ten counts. CDR3 loop: CASSLGPSYEQYF. The CDR3 DNA sequence: TGTGCCAGCAGTCTGGGGCCCTCCTACGAGCAGTACTTC. J is TRBJ2-7 and V is TRBV7-9; D possibly corresponds to TRBD1 (5 bases). Germline assignment: CDR1 SEHNR and CDR2 FQNEAQ (reference sequence). V was cut by 6 bases and J by 0 bases, with 9 bases left in between. The CDR3 loop spans 13 amino acids.

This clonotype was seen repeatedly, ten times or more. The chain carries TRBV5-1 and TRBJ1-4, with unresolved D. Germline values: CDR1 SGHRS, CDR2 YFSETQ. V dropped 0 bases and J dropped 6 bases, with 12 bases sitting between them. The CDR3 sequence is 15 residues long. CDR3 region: CASSLGTRTDEKLFF. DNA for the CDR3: TGCGCCAGCAGCTTGGGTACAAGGACGGATGAAAAACTGTTTTTT.

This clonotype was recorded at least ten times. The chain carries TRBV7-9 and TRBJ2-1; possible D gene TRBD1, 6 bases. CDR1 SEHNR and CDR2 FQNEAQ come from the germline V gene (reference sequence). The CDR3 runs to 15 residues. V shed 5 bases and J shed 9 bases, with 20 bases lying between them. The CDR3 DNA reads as TGTGCCAGCAGCCTCAGGACAGTTTCGGAGCCTGAGCAGTTCTTC. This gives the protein CASSLRTVSEPEQFF.

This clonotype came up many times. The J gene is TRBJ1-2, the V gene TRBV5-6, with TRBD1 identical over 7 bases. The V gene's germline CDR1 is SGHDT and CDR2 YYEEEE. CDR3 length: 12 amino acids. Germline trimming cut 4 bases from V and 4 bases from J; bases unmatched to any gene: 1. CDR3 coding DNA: TGTGCCAGCAGCGGGACAGTCTATGGCTACACCTTC. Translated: CASSGTVYGYTF.

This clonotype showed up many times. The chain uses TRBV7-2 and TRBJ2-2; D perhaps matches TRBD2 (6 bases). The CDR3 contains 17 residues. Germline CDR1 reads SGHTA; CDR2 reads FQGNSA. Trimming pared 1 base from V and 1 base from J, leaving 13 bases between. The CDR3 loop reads CASSLEIVAVNTGELFF. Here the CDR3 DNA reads TGTGCCAGCAGCTTAGAAATCGTAGCGGTGAACACCGGGGAGCTGTTTTTT.

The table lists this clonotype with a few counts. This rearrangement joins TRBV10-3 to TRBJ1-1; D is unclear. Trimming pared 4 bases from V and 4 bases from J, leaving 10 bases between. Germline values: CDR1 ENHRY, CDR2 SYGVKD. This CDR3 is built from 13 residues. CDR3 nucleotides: TGTGCCATCAGTGTGAAGGGTCCCACTGAAGCTTTCTTT. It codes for CAISVKGPTEAFF.

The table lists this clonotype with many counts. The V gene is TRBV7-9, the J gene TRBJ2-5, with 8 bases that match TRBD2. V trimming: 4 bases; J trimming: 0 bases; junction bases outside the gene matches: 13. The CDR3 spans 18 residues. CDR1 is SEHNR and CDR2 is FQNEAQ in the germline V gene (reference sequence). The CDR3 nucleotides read TGTGCCAGCAGCTATGTAGCGGGGAGATACTTAAACCAAGAGACCCAGTACTTC. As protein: CASSYVAGRYLNQETQYF.

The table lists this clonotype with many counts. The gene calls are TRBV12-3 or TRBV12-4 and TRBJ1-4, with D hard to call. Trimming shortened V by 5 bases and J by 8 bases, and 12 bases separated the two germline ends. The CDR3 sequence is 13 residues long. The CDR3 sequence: CASSTQTGEKLFF. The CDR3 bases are TGTGCCAGCAGTACCCAAACGGGGGAAAAACTGTTTTTT.

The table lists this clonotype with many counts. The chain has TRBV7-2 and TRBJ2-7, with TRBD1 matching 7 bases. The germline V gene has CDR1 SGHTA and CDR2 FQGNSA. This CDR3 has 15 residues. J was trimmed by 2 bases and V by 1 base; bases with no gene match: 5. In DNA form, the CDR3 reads TGTGCCAGCAGCTTAGAAGGGGGCCGAGCCTACGAGCAGTACGTC. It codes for CASSLEGGRAYEQYV.

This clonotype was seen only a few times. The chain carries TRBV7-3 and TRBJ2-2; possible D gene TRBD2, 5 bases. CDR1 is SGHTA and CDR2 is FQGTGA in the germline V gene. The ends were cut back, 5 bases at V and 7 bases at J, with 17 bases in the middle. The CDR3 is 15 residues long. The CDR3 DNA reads TGTGCCAGCAGCCCTAAACCGGGAAGCCGCGGGGAGCTGTTTTTT. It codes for CASSPKPGSRGELFF.

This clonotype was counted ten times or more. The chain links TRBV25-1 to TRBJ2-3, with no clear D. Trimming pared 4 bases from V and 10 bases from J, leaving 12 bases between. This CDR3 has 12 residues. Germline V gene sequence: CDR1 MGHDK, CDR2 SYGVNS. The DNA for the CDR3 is TGTGCCAGCAGTGTAGGCTCACTTGCGCAGTATTTT. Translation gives CASSVGSLAQYF.

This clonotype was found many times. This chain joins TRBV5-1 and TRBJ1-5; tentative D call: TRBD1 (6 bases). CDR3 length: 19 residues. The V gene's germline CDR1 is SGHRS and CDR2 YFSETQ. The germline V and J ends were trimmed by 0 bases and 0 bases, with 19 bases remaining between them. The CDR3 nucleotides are TGCGCCAGCAGCTTGGTGGTCCCAACAGGGCCGGATAGCAATCAGCCCCAGCATTTT. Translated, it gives CASSLVVPTGPDSNQPQHF. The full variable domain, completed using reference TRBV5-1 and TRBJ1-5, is KAGVTQTPRYLIKTRGQQVTLSCSPISGHRSVSWYQQTPGQGLQFLFEYFSETQRNKGNFPGRFSGRQFSNSRSEMNVSTLELGDSALYLCASSLVVPTGPDSNQPQHFGDGTRLSIL.

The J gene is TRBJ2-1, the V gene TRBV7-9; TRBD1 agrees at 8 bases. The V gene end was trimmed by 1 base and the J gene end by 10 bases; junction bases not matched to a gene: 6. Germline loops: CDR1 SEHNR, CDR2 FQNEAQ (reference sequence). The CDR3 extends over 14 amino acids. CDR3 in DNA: TGTGCCAGCAGCTTAGGGGACGACAGGGGCGAGCAGTTCTTC. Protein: CASSLGDDRGEQFF. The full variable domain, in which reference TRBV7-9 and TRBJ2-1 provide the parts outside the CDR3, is DTGVSQNPRHKITKRGQNVTFRCDPISEHNRLYWYRQTLGQGPEFLTYFQNEAQLEKSRLLSDRFSAERPKGSFSTLEIQRTEQGDSAMYLCASSLGDDRGEQFFGPGTRLTVL.

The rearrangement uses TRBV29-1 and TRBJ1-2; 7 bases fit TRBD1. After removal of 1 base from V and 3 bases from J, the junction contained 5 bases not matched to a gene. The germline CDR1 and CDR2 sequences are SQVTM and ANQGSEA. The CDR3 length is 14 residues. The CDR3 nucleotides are TGCAGCGTTGAAGCAGGGGGGGCTTACTATGGCTACACCTTC. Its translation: CSVEAGGAYYGYTF.

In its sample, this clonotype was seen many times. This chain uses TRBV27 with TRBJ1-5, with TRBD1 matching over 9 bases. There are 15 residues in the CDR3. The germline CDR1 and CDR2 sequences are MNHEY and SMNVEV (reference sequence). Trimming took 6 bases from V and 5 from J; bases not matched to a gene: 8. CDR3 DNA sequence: TGTGCCAGCAGCCTAGGGACAGGGCCCCATCAGCCCCAGCATTTT. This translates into CASSLGTGPHQPQHF.